Detailed here is one TCR beta chain. The germline V gene encodes CDR1 SGHNT and CDR2 YYREEE (reference sequence). This CDR3 region has 19 residues. Trimming removed 0 bases at V and 4 bases at J, with 25 bases between. This entry is derived from a study of blood T cell repertoires in COVID-19. Across the study: Acute and convalescent COVID-19 specimens originated in the United States, Italy and Spain.

This table comes from immunoSEQ multiplex PCR, and its TCRdb copy is limited to in-frame clones, with some not included. This repertoire shows some 16,000 clones, about nine tenths found once; its top ten account for 10%. Sequenced input: peripheral blood. The chain carries TRBV5-4 and TRBJ1-2; a weak D match, TRBD1 (6 bases). This clonotype was obtained from a man at least 80 years old with acute or convalescent COVID-19. In DNA, the CDR3 is TGTGCCAGCAGCTTGGGTATCGGATCGGTTCAAACAGGGTCCTATGGCTACACCTTC. Encoded protein: CASSLGIGSVQTGSYGYTF.